The 10 T cell receptor beta chains below come from one sample, sequenced in a study of T cells in localized non-small cell lung cancer. The assay was immunoSEQ multiplex PCR, and TCRdb's table has in-frame clones only and misses some. The sample shows 50,000 or so clones, over 75% of them seen only once. This sample comprised peripheral blood, obtained before any cancer treatment. Receptors originate from an older female donor with stage II squamous cell lung carcinoma.

The V gene is TRBV18, the J gene TRBJ1-1, with D possibly being TRBD1 (5 bases). Trimming left V 4 bases short and J 4 bases short, with 10 bases between. This CDR3 contains 13 residues. The germline V gene has CDR1 KGHSH and CDR2 LQKENI. The CDR3 region is CASSRGVPTEAFF. The CDR3 DNA sequence: TGTGCCAGCTCACGGGGGGTACCCACTGAAGCTTTCTTT.

The table lists this clone with a few counts. This sequence joins TRBV6-1 and TRBJ2-5; D is tentatively TRBD1 or TRBD2 (5 bases each). The CDR3 consists of 15 residues. Germline V gene lookup returns CDR1 MNHNS and CDR2 SASEGT. The V end lost 3 bases, the J end lost 4 bases, and 15 bases lay between the germline ends. CDR3 bases: TGTGCCAGCAGTGACAACTGGGACCCAGCAGAGACCCAGTACTTC. The encoded protein is CASSDNWDPAETQYF.

In this sample, this clone turned up once. The chain couples TRBV7-2 to TRBJ2-7; no clear D. The V end was cut by 2 bases, the J end by 1 base, with 6 bases between. The CDR3 is 13 amino acids. Germline CDR1 SGHTA, CDR2 FQGNSA. CDR3: CASSLTESYEQYF. CDR3 bases: TGTGCCAGCAGCTTAACTGAATCCTACGAGCAGTACTTC.

The CDR3 reads CASSPSAVSYEQYF. The CDR3, as DNA: TGTGCCAGCAGTCCTTCGGCAGTTTCCTACGAGCAGTACTTC. This rearrangement joins TRBV25-1 to TRBJ2-7; D is unresolved. The CDR3 covers 14 residues. Germline V gene data show CDR1 as MGHDK and CDR2 as SYGVNS. V lost 5 bases and J 1 base, leaving 12 bases between the germline ends.

The chain carries TRBV6-1 and TRBJ2-7, with D unresolved. Germline CDR1 and CDR2: MNHNS and SASEGT. This CDR3 region has 14 residues. V was trimmed by 7 bases and J by 5 bases, leaving 18 bases between them. In DNA, the CDR3 is TGTGCCAGCACCCCGGCTCCCTTTTTGGACGAGCAGTACTTC. Encoded protein: CASTPAPFLDEQYF.

The chain carries TRBV5-6 and TRBJ2-7; 7 bases are a match to TRBD2. This CDR3 spans 16 amino acids. J lost 4 bases, V lost 1 base, and 11 bases had no gene match. The germline CDR1 and CDR2 sequences are SGHDT and YYEEEE. The CDR3 nucleotides read TGTGCCAGCAGCTTGATTGGGCGGGGGTCCATTTACGAGCAGTACTTC. Its translation is CASSLIGRGSIYEQYF.

The rearrangement uses TRBV12-5 and TRBJ1-5; 8 bases line up with TRBD1. In germline, CDR1 is LGHNT, CDR2 FRNRAP. Unmatched junction bases numbered 2, after V lost 4 bases and J lost 6 bases. The CDR3 spans 13 residues. This CDR3 reads CASGSGGGQPQHF. For the CDR3, the DNA is TGTGCTAGTGGTTCAGGGGGCGGTCAGCCCCAGCATTTT.

J is TRBJ1-5 and V is TRBV7-2; weak D call: TRBD1 (5 bases). With 5 bases removed from V and 1 base from J, the gap between germline ends came to 12 bases. Germline CDR1 reads SGHTA; CDR2 reads FQGNSA. CDR3 length equals 15 residues. The CDR3 loop reads CASSPPPGSNQPQHF. As DNA, the CDR3 is TGTGCCAGCAGCCCGCCCCCAGGGAGCAATCAGCCCCAGCATTTT.

This chain uses TRBV6-1 with TRBJ1-5, with D maybe TRBD1 (5 bases). The ends were cut back, 8 bases at V and 3 bases at J, with 17 bases in the middle. Germline V gene lookup returns CDR1 MNHNS and CDR2 SASEGT. CDR3 size: 15 residues. The CDR3 DNA reads as TGTGCCAGCCGGCTTTGGACACAAGCCAATCAGCCCCAGCATTTT. Encoded protein: CASRLWTQANQPQHF.

The chain joins TRBV19 to TRBJ1-1; no clear D gene. The CDR3 runs to 14 residues. From germline, CDR1 is LNHDA and CDR2 SQIVND (reference sequence). The V and J ends lost 5 bases and 8 bases respectively, with 18 bases between them. CDR3 loop: CASSQGPREKEAFF. The CDR3 DNA sequence: TGTGCCAGTAGTCAAGGGCCCCGGGAAAAGGAAGCTTTCTTT.